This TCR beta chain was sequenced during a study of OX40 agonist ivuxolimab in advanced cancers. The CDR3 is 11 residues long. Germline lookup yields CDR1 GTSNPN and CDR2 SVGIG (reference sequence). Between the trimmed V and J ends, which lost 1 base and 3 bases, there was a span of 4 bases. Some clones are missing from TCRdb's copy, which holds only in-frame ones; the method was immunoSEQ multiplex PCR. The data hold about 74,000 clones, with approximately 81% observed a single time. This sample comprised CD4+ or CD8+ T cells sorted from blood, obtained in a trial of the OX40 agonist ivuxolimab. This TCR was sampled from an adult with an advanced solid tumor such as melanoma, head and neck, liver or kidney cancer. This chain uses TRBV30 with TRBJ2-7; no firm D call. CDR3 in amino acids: CAWSGIYEQYF. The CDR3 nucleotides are TGTGCCTGGAGTGGCATCTACGAGCAGTACTTC.